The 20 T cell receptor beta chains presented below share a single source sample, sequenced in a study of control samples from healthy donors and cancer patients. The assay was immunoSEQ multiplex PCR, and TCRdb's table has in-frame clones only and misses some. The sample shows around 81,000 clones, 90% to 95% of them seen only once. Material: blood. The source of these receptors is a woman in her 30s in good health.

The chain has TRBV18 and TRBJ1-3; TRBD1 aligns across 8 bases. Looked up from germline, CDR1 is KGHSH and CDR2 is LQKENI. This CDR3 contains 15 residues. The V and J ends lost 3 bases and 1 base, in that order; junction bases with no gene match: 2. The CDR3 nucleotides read TGTGCCAGCTCACCGGGACAGGCTTCTGGAAACACCATATATTTT. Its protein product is CASSPGQASGNTIYF.

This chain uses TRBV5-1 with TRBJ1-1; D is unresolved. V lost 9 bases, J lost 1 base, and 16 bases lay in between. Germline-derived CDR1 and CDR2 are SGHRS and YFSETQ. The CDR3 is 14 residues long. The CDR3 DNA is TGCGCCACTTCTGAAACCTACCCGAACACTGAAGCTTTCTTT. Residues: CATSETYPNTEAFF.

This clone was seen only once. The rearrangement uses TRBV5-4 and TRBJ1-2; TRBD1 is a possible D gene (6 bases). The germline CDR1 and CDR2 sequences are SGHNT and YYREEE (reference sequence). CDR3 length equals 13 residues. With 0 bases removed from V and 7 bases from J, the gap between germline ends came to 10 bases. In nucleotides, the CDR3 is TGTGCCAGCAGCTTGGAAACAGGGTTTGGCTACACCTTC. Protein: CASSLETGFGYTF.

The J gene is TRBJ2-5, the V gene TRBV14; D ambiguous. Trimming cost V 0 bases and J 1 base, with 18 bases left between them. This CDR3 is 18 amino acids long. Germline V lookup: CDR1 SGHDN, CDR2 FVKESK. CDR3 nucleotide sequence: TGTGCCAGCAGCCAAGATCAGTGGGGTGGGCGATGCCAAGAGACCCAGTACTTC. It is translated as CASSQDQWGGRCQETQYF.

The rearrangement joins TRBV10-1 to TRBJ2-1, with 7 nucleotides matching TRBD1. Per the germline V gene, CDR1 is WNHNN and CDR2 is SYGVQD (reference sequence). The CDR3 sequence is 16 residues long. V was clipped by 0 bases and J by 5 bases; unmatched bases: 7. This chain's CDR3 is CASSESTGQNDNEQFF. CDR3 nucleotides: TGCGCCAGCAGTGAGTCGACGGGACAGAACGACAATGAGCAGTTCTTC.

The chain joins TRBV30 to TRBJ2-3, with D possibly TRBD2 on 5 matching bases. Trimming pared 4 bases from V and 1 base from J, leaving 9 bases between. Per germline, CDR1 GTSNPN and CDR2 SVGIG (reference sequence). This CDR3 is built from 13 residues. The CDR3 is CAWIIGGTDTQYF. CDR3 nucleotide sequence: TGTGCCTGGATCATCGGGGGCACAGATACGCAGTATTTT. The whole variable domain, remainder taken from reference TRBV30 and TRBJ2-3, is SQTIHQWPATLVQPVGSPLSLECTVEGTSNPNLYWYRQAAGRGLQLLFYSVGIGQISSEVPQNLSASRPQDRQFILSSKKLLLSDSGFYLCAWIIGGTDTQYFGPGTRLTVL.

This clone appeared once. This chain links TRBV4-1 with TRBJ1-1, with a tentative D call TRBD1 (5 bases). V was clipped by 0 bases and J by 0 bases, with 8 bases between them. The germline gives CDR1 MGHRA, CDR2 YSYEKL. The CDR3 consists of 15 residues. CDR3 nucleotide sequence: TGCGCCAGCAGCCAAGATAGGACAATGAACACTGAAGCTTTCTTT. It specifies CASSQDRTMNTEAFF.

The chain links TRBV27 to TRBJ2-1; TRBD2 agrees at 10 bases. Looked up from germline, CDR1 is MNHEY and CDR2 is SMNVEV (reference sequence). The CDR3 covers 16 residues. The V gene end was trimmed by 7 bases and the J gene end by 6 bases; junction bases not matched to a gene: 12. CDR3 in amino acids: CASTLTSGRAVNEQFF. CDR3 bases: TGTGCCAGCACCCTGACGAGCGGGAGGGCCGTCAATGAGCAGTTCTTC.

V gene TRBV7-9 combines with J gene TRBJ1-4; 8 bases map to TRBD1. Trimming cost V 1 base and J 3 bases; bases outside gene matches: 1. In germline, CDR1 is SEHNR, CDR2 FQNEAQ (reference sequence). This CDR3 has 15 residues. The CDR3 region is CASSLGQGSNEKLFF. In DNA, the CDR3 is TGTGCCAGCAGCTTAGGACAGGGGTCTAATGAAAAACTGTTTTTT.

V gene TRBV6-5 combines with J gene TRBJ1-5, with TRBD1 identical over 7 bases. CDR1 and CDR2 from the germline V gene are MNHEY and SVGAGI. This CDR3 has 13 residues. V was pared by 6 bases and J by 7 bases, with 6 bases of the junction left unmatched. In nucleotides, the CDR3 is TGTGCCAGCAGCCCCGACAGGGACCAGCCCCAGCATTTT. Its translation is CASSPDRDQPQHF.

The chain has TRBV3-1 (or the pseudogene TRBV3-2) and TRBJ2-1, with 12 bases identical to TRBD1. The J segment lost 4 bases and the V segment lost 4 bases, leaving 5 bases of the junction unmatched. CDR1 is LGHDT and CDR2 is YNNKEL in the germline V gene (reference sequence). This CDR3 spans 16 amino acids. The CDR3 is CASSPGQGARYNEQFF. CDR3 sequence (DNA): TGTGCCAGCAGCCCGGGACAGGGGGCACGTTACAATGAGCAGTTCTTC.

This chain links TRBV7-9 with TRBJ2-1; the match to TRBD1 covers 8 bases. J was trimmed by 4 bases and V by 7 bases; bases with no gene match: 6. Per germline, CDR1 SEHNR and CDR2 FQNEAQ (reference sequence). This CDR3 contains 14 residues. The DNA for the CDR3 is TGTGCCAGCATCCAGGGGGCAGAATACAATGAGCAGTTCTTC. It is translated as CASIQGAEYNEQFF.

CDR3 in DNA: TGTGCCAGCAGCCATGGGGATTCGACCTACGAGCAGTACTTC. This codes for CASSHGDSTYEQYF. V and J are TRBV7-9 and TRBJ2-7; D is unclear. Germline V gene lookup returns CDR1 SEHNR and CDR2 FQNEAQ (reference sequence). Between the trimmed V and J ends, which lost 5 bases and 2 bases, there was a span of 13 bases. This CDR3 spans 14 amino acids.

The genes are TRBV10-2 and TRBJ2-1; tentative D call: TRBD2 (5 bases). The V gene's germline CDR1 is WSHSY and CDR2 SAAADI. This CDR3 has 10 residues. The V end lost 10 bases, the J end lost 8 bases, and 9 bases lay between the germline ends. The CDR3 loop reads CATFGDEQFF. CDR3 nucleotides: TGCGCCACCTTCGGGGATGAGCAGTTCTTC.

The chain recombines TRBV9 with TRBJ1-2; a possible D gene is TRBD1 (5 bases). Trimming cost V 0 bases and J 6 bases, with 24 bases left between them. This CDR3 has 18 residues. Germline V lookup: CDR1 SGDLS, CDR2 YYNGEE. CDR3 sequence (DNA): TGTGCCAGCAGCGTAGCAGACTTCCGGGACGTTCGTTTCCATGGCTACACCTTC. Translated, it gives CASSVADFRDVRFHGYTF.

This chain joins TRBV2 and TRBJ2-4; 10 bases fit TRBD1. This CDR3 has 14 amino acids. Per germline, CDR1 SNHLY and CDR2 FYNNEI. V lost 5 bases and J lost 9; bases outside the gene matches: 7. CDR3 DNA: TGTGCCAGCAGTTCCGGGACAGGGGCTGGCATTCAGTACTTC. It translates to CASSSGTGAGIQYF.

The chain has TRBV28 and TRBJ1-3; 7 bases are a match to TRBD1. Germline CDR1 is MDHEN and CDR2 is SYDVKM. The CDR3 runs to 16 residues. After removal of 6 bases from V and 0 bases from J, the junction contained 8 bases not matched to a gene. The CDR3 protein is CASSPGTAISGNTIYF. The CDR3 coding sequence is TGTGCCAGCAGCCCAGGGACAGCGATCTCTGGAAACACCATATATTTT. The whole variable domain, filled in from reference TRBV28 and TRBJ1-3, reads DVKVTQSSRYLVKRTGEKVFLECVQDMDHENMFWYRQDPGLGLRLIYFSYDVKMKEKGDIPEGYSVSREKKERFSLILESASTNQTSMYLCASSPGTAISGNTIYFGEGSWLTVV.

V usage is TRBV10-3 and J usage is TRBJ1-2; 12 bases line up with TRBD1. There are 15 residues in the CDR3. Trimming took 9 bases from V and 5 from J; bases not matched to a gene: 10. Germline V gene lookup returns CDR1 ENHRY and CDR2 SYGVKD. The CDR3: CAMRGDRGRSYGYTF. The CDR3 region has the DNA TGTGCCATGAGAGGGGACAGGGGGCGCTCTTATGGCTACACCTTC.

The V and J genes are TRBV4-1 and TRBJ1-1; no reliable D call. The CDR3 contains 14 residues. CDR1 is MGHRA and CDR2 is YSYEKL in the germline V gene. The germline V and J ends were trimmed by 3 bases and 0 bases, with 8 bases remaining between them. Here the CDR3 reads CASSQPGVNTEAFF. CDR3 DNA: TGCGCCAGCAGCCAGCCTGGAGTGAACACTGAAGCTTTCTTT.

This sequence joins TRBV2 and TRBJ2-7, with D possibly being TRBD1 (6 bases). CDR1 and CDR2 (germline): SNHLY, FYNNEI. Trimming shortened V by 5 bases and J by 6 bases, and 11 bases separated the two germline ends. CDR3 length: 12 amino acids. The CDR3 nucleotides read TGTGCCAGCAGTCGTACAGGGCTCGAGCAGTACTTC. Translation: CASSRTGLEQYF.